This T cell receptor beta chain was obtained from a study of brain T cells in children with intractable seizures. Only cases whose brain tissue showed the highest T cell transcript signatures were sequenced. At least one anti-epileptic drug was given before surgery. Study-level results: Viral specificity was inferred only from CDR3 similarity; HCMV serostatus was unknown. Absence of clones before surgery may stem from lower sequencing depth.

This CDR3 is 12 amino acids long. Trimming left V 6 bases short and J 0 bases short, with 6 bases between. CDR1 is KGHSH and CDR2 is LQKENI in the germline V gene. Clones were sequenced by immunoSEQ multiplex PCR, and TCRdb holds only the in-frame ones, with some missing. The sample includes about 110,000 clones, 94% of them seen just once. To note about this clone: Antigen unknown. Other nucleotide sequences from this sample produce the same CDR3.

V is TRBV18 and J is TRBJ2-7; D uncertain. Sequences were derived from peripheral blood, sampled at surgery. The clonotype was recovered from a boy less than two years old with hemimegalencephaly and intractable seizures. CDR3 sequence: CASSPSSYEQYF. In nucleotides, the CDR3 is TGTGCCAGCTCCCCGAGCTCCTACGAGCAGTACTTC.